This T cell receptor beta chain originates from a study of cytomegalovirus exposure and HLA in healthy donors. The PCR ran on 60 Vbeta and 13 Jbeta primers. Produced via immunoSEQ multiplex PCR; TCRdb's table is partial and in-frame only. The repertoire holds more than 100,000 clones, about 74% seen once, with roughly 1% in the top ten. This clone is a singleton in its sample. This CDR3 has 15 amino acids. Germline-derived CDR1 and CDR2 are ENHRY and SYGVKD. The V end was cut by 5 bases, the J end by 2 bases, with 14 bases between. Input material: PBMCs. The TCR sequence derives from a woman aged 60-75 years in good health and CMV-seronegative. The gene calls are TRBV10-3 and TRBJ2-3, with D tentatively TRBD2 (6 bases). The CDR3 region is CAISRTIQYTDTQYF. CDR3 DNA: TGTGCCATCAGTAGGACTATCCAATACACAGATACGCAGTATTTT.